The T cell receptor beta chain under discussion was sequenced for a study of cytomegalovirus exposure and HLA in healthy donors. This clone was picked up a small number of times. Some clones are missing from TCRdb's copy, which holds only in-frame ones; the method was immunoSEQ multiplex PCR. The repertoire consists of hundreds of thousands of clones, with roughly nine tenths occurring once and the leading ten covering about 12%. This CDR3 has 11 residues. The germline V gene encodes CDR1 DFQATT and CDR2 SNEGSKA (reference sequence). V was shortened by 1 base and J by 5 bases, with 2 bases between the two germline ends.

The chain carries TRBV20-1 and TRBJ1-4; no clear D gene. What was sequenced was PBMCs. The TCR originated in a man younger than 35 in good health and CMV-seropositive. The DNA for the CDR3 is TGCAGTGCTAGAGGGAATGAAAAACTGTTTTTT. Protein: CSARGNEKLFF.